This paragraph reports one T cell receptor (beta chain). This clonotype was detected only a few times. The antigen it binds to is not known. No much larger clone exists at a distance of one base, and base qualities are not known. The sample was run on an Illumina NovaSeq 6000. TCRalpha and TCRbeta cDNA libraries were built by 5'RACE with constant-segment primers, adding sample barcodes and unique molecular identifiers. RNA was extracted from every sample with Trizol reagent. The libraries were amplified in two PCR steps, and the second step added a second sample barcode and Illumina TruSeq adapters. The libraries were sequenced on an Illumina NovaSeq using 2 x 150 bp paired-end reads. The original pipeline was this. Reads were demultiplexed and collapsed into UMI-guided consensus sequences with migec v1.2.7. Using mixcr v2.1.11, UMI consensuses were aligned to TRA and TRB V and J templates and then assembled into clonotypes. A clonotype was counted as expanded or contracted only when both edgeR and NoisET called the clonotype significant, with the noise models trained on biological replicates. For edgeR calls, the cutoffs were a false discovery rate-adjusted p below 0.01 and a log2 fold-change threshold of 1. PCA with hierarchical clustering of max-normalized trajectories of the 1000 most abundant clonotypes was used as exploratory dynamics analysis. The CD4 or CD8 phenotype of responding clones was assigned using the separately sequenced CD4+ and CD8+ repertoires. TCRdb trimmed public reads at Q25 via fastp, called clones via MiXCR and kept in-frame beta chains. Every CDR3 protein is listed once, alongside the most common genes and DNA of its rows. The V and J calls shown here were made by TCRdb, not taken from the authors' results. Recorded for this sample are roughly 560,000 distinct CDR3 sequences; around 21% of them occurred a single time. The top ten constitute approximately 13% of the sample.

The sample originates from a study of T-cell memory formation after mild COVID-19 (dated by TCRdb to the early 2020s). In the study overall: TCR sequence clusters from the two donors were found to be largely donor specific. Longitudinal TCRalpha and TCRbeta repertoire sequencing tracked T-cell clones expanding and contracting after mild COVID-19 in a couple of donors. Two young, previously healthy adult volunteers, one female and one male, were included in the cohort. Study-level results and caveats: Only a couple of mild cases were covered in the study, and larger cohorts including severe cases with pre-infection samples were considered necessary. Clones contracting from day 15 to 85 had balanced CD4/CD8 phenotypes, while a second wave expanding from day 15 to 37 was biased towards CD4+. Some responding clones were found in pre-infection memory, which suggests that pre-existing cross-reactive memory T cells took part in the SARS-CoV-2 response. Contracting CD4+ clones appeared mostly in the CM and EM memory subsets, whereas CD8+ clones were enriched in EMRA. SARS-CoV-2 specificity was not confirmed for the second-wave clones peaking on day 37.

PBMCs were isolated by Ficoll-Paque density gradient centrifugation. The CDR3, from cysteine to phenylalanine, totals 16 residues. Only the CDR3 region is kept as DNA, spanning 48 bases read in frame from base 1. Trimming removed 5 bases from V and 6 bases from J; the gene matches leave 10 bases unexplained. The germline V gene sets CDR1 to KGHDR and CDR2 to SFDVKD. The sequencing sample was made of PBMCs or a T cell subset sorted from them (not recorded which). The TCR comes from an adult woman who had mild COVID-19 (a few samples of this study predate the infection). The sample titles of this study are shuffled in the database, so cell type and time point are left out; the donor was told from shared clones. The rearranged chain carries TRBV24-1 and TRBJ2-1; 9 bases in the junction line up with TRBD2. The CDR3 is CATSVRLAGYGNEQFF. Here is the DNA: TGTGCCACCAGTGTGAGGCTAGCGGGATATGGCAATGAGCAGTTCTTC.